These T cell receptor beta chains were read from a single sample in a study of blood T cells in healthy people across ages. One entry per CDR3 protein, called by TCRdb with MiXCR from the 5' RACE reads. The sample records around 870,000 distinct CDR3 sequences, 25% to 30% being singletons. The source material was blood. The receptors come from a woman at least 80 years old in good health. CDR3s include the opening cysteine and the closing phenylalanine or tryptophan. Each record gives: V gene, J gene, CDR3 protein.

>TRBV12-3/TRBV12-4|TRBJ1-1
CASRDRQGAYTEAFF
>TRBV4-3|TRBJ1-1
CASSWQGGNTEAFF
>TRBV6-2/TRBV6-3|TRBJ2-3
CASSFPMMGISTDTQYF
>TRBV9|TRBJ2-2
CASSVGRGGTGELFF
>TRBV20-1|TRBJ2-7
CSAGKIVGSYEQYF
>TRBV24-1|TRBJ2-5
CATSDHRDRSQETQYF
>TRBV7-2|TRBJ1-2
CASSFPGALGYTF
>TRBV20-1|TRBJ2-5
CSATSRGYPLAEETQYF
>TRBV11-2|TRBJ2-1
CASSLWTIFSHEQFF
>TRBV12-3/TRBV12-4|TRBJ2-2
CASSPGLAGLRELFF
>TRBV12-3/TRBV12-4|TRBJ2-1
CASSSGIRSNEQFF
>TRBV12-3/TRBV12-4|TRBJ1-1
CASTIFNTEAFF
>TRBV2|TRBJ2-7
CASSGGSHEQYF
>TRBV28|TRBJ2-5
CASRPPGLEELETQYF
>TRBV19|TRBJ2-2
CASSFRQGKNTGELFF
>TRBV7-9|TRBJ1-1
CASSLSGSRGTEAFF
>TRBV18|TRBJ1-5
CASSPTTLWGNRPQHF
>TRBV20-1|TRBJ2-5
CSARSQQTQYF
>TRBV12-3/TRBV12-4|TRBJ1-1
CASSPKTGPTEAFF
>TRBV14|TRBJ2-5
CASSQGLAGGPVTQYF
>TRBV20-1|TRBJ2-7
CSGRGQSYEQYF
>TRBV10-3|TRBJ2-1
CAIALGSYNEQFF
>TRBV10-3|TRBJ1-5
CAISNQTGRGKPQHF
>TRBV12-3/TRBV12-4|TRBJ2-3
CASSLFRGIREDTQYF
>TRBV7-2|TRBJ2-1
CASSLAGTLLIGNEQFF
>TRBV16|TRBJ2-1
CASLPRFTYNEQFF
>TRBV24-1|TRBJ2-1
CATSDFKPGRAGPLNEQFF
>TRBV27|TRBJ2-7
CASSRTGPSYEQYF
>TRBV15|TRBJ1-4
CATSRDHQGAREKLFF
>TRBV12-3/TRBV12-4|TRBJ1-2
CASSFSGQGDGYTF
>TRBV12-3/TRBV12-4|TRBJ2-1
CASKLRTGGYNEQFF
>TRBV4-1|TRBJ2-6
CASSRDKETPSSGANVLTF
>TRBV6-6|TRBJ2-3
CASSSGGLNTQYF
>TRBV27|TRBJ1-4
CASSSPIQDRGEKLFF
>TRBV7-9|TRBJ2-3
CASSPATGLSRADTQYF
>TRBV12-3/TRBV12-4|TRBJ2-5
CASRRRLAETQYF
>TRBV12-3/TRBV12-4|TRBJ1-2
CASSLGTGSGDGYTF
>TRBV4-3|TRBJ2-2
CASSLGTGSFAGELFF
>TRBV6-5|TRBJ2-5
CASSHRPQVTQYF
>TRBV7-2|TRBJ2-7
CASSLLAGYYNERYF
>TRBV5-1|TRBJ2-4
CASSFSGTANIQYF
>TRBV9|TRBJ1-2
CASSGRTGGYGYTF
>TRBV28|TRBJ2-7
CASRYQGTGLYEQYF
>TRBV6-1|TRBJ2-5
CASSESTGYWETQYF
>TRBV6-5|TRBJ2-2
CASTSGVNTGELFF
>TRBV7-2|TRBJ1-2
CASSPLVNYGYTF
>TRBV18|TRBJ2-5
CASSYPGTQETQYF
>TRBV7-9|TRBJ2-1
CASSAPQYNEQFF
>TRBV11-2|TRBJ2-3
CASSLRAGGPPDTQYF
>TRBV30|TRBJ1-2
CAWSATGQGNYGYTF
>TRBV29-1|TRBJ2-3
CSVEAGRAGAGPGDTQYF
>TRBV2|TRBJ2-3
CASSVRTSIRSDTQYF
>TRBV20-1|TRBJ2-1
CSTRAVDRTGEQFF
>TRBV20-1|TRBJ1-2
CSATRDIDGYTF
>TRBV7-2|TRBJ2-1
CASSLVIGGNEQFF
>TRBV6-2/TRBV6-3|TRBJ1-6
CASSQRQGSHNSPLHF
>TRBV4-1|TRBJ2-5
CASSHPRAQTQYF
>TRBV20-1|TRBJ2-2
CSAEDGQLTGELFF